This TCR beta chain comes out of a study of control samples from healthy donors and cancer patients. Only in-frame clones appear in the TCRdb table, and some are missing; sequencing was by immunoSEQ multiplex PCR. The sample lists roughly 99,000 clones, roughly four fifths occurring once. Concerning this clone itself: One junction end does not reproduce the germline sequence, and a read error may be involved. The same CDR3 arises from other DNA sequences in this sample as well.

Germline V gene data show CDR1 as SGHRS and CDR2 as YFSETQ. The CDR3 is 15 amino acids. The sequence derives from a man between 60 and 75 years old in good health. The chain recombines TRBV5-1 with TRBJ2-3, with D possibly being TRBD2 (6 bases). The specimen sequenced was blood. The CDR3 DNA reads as TGTGCCAGCAGCTTCACGGGACTGAGCACAGATACGCAGTATTTT. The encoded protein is CASSFTGLSTDTQYF.